A selection of T cell receptor beta chains follows, all from one sample in a study of early T cells in non-severe SARS-CoV-2 infection. TCRdb called the 5' RACE reads again in MiXCR, with one record for every CDR3 protein. The table shows more than 65,000 distinct CDR3 sequences, with 13% occurring only once. Sequenced: whole blood. The receptors derive from an adult who was a healthcare worker with PCR-confirmed SARS-CoV-2 infection or an uninfected control (not recorded which). CDR3s include the opening cysteine and the closing phenylalanine or tryptophan. A D gene is named only where the DNA matches it firmly. Clone sizes are given selectively: once, few, many, or a class where the clone is expanded.

v_gene	d_gene	j_gene	abundance	CDR3aa	CDR3nt
TRBV9	-	TRBJ2-1	-	CASSVGSGPYNEQFF	TGTGCCAGCAGCGTAGGTAGCGGACCCTACAATGAGCAGTTCTTC
TRBV3-1	-	TRBJ2-7	many	CASSQETVSYEQYF	TGTGCCAGCAGCCAAGAGACGGTCTCCTACGAGCAGTACTTC
TRBV18	-	TRBJ1-5	many	CASSPYGGDQPQHF	TGTGCCAGCTCACCGTACGGGGGGGACCAGCCCCAGCATTTT
TRBV11-1	-	TRBJ1-1	-	CASRYSGGATEAFF	TGTGCCAGCAGGTACTCCGGAGGGGCCACTGAAGCTTTCTTT
TRBV29-1	-	TRBJ2-1	many	CSVAGAEQFF	TGCAGCGTTGCCGGAGCTGAGCAGTTCTTC
TRBV7-8	-	TRBJ2-1	many	CASSLQGKYNEQFF	TGTGCCAGCAGCTTACAGGGAAAATACAATGAGCAGTTCTTC
TRBV30	-	TRBJ1-6	many	CAWSVLRLNSPLHF	TGTGCCTGGAGTGTACTCAGACTTAATTCACCCCTCCACTTT
TRBV20-1	-	TRBJ2-5	many	CSAIEGETQYF	TGCAGTGCAATTGAGGGAGAGACCCAGTACTTC
TRBV7-3	-	TRBJ2-6	few	CASSLTVASGANVLTF	TGTGCCAGCAGCTTAACGGTGGCCTCTGGGGCCAACGTCCTGACTTTC
TRBV5-1	TRBD1	TRBJ2-5	few	CASSFRDRVEGGQETQYF	TGCGCCAGCAGCTTCCGGGACAGGGTAGAAGGAGGTCAAGAGACCCAGTACTTC
TRBV21-1	-	TRBJ2-7	-	CASSIPTGLITWEQYF	TGTGCCAGCAGCATTCCGACAGGGTTGATTACATGGGAGCAGTACTTC
TRBV29-1	-	TRBJ2-1	many	CSGHHSYNEQFF	TGCAGCGGACATCACTCCTACAATGAGCAGTTCTTC
TRBV3-1	-	TRBJ2-2	few	CASSQVYTGELFF	TGTGCCAGCAGCCAAGTATACACCGGGGAGCTGTTTTTT
TRBV11-3	TRBD2	TRBJ2-7	many	CASSPRGAGGREQYF	TGTGCCAGCAGCCCCCGGGGGGCGGGAGGAAGGGAGCAGTACTTC
TRBV6-6	-	TRBJ1-1	-	CATQPRRVWNTEAFF	TGTGCCACCCAACCCAGAAGGGTTTGGAACACTGAAGCTTTCTTT
TRBV7-9	-	TRBJ2-7	few	CASSSPPGQGENEQYF	TGTGCCAGCAGCTCGCCCCCCGGGCAGGGTGAGAACGAGCAGTACTTC
TRBV4-1	TRBD1	TRBJ2-7	many	CASSQDGRDSSYEQYF	TGCGCCAGCAGCCAAGATGGTCGGGACAGTTCCTACGAGCAGTACTTC
TRBV29-1	-	TRBJ1-1	few	CSFVATTEAFF	TGCAGCTTTGTGGCGACCACTGAAGCTTTCTTT
TRBV4-1	TRBD2	TRBJ2-7	-	CASSQERREGIYEQYF	TGCGCCAGCAGCCAAGAAAGGAGGGAGGGCATCTACGAGCAGTACTTC
TRBV11-2	-	TRBJ2-1	many	CASSLWGPAGPYNEQFF	TGTGCCAGCAGCTTATGGGGTCCAGCGGGCCCCTACAATGAGCAGTTCTTC
TRBV20-1	TRBD2	TRBJ2-3	few	CSAGWGAGTITDTQYF	TGCAGTGCCGGGTGGGGAGCGGGGACCATCACAGATACGCAGTATTTT
TRBV7-2	TRBD2	TRBJ2-5	few	CASSLVASGGFETQYF	TGTGCCAGCAGCTTAGTTGCTAGCGGGGGATTCGAGACCCAGTACTTC
TRBV27	TRBD1	TRBJ1-4	many	CASSSTGTGLLLTKLFF	TGTGCCAGCAGTTCGACCGGGACAGGACTTCTTCTGACAAAACTGTTTTTT
TRBV20-1	TRBD2	TRBJ2-1	many	CSARDSGLAGNEQFF	TGCAGTGCTAGAGATTCGGGACTAGCAGGCAATGAGCAGTTCTTC
TRBV12-3/TRBV12-4	TRBD1	TRBJ2-2	few	CASSPTGQTNTGELFF	TGTGCCAGCAGTCCGACGGGACAGACGAACACCGGGGAGCTGTTTTTT
TRBV11-2	TRBD2	TRBJ2-5	few	CASSFGTSGEETQYF	TGTGCCAGCAGCTTCGGGACTAGCGGGGAGGAGACCCAGTACTTC
TRBV5-1	-	TRBJ1-1	few	CASSLGGANTEAFF	TGCGCCAGCAGCTTGGGAGGGGCGAACACTGAAGCTTTCTTT
TRBV27	TRBD2	TRBJ2-1	many	CASSPTSGAYNEQFF	TGTGCCAGCAGTCCCACTAGCGGAGCTTACAATGAGCAGTTCTTC
TRBV14	TRBD1	TRBJ1-2	many	CASSQYRGANYGYTF	TGTGCCAGCAGCCAATACAGGGGGGCTAACTATGGCTACACCTTC
TRBV2	TRBD2	TRBJ2-3	-	CASSELAAADTQYF	TGTGCCAGCAGTGAACTAGCGGCGGCGGATACGCAGTATTTT
TRBV25-1	-	TRBJ2-2	many	CASSESGELFF	TGTGCCAGCAGTGAGAGCGGGGAGCTGTTTTTT
TRBV7-2	TRBD1	TRBJ2-7	many	CASSFKPGTGQYF	TGTGCCAGCAGCTTCAAACCCGGGACAGGGCAGTACTTC
TRBV20-1	-	TRBJ2-7	-	CSAKGLYEQYF	TGCAGTGCCAAGGGGCTTTACGAGCAGTACTTC
TRBV29-1	-	TRBJ2-5	-	CSAQGRFQETQYF	TGCAGCGCCCAGGGACGGTTCCAAGAGACCCAGTACTTC
TRBV6-6	-	TRBJ2-3	few	CASTLLFSDTQYF	TGTGCCAGCACTTTACTGTTCAGCGATACGCAGTATTTT
TRBV25-1	-	TRBJ1-6	-	CASSESGGKNSPLHF	TGTGCCAGCAGTGAAAGTGGCGGGAAGAATTCACCCCTCCACTTT
TRBV5-1	-	TRBJ2-7	-	CASSLVQGVYEQYF	TGCGCCAGCAGCTTGGTACAGGGTGTCTACGAGCAGTACTTC
TRBV5-1	TRBD2	TRBJ2-5	few	CASSVGLAGRETQYF	TGCGCCAGCAGCGTGGGACTAGCGGGAAGAGAGACCCAGTACTTC
TRBV7-3	TRBD2	TRBJ2-3	-	CASSLRPGLADTDTQYF	TGTGCCAGCAGCTTAAGACCGGGACTAGCGGACACAGATACGCAGTATTTT
TRBV29-1	TRBD2	TRBJ2-1	-	CSGTSGSFHNEQFF	TGCAGCGGAACTAGCGGGAGTTTCCACAATGAGCAGTTCTTC
TRBV7-6	-	TRBJ2-1	-	CASSRGEAYNEQFF	TGTGCCAGCAGCAGGGGGGAGGCCTACAATGAGCAGTTCTTC
TRBV4-1	TRBD2	TRBJ2-3	-	CASSLGETSGGSRTDTQYF	TGCGCCAGCAGCCTGGGCGAGACTAGCGGGGGTTCCCGCACAGATACGCAGTATTTT
TRBV7-2	TRBD1	TRBJ2-3	few	CASSPGGSTDTQYF	TGTGCCAGCAGCCCAGGGGGCTCGACCGATACGCAGTATTTT
TRBV14	-	TRBJ1-6	many	CASSQELLRGFSPLHF	TGTGCCAGCAGCCAAGAGCTTTTAAGGGGCTTTTCACCCCTCCACTTT
TRBV2	-	TRBJ1-6	many	CASSENGPGGYSPLHF	TGTGCCAGCAGTGAAAACGGTCCCGGAGGGTATTCACCCCTCCACTTT
TRBV7-9	-	TRBJ1-1	many	CASSLAPSSAFF	TGTGCCAGCAGCTTAGCGCCCAGCTCTGCTTTCTTT
TRBV29-1	TRBD2	TRBJ2-3	few	CSVATGGADTQYF	TGCAGCGTTGCAACGGGGGGGGCAGATACGCAGTATTTT
TRBV29-1	TRBD1	TRBJ1-1	many	CSVTGSSSEAFF	TGCAGCGTGACAGGGAGTAGCAGTGAAGCTTTCTTT
TRBV5-1	-	TRBJ2-1	many	CASSLGGAKKDEQFF	TGCGCCAGCAGCTTGGGCGGGGCTAAAAAGGATGAGCAGTTCTTC
TRBV2	-	TRBJ2-1	-	CASTPNTYNEQFF	TGTGCCAGCACACCCAATACTTACAATGAGCAGTTCTTC
TRBV7-8	TRBD1	TRBJ2-7	many	CASSPRGQEAYEQYF	TGTGCCAGCAGCCCGAGAGGACAGGAGGCCTACGAGCAGTACTTC
TRBV28	-	TRBJ1-1	-	CASSPDPLGRTEAFF	TGTGCCAGCAGTCCGGATCCTCTGGGGAGGACTGAAGCTTTCTTT
TRBV7-2	-	TRBJ2-2	once	CASSARRSTGELFF	TGTGCCAGCAGCGCCCGCCGAAGCACCGGGGAGCTGTTTTTT